This T cell receptor beta chain came from a study of CD8+ T cells in alopecia areata. CDR1 and CDR2 (germline): MGHRA, YSYEKL. Trimming removed 1 base at V and 5 bases at J, with 19 bases between. This CDR3 is built from 17 residues. About this clone: Its specificity is unknown.

Following extraction, RNA underwent reverse transcription to cDNA, which served as the sequencing template. Using immunoSEQ multiplex PCR, the repertoire was profiled, and TCRdb retains in-frame clones only, with some absent. The sample carries roughly 140,000 clones, approximately 65% recorded once. General observations from the study: Lesional scalp exceeded normal scalp in clonality, especially in alopecia totalis/universalis. Among the cells sequenced in scalp samples are also the resident alphabeta T cells of normal skin. Mice showed TCR sharing more clearly than patients did, possibly owing to HLA.

Both CD4+ and CD8+ T cells were separated by sorting PBMCs. The receptor's source is a human donor in good health. The specimen sequenced was CD8+ T cells sorted from blood. The J gene is TRBJ2-3, the V gene TRBV4-1; D is possibly TRBD2 (6 bases). This chain's CDR3 is CASSQAVGTPAEDTQYF. The CDR3 bases are TGCGCCAGCAGCCAAGCTGTGGGGACTCCAGCGGAAGATACGCAGTATTTT.